This T cell receptor (beta chain) was sequenced during a study of cytomegalovirus exposure and HLA in healthy donors (dated by TCRdb to the late 2010s). For context, the study as a whole: According to an earlier analysis of around 600 of the donors, about 179 million T cells yielded 117 million unique TCR beta sequences and 250 to 350 Gb of sequence data. An early release that covered 640 HLA-typed donors contained about 300 gigabases of sequencing data and around 85 million unique TCR sequences. The genetic ancestry cluster associated with self-reported Caucasian donors included 65% to 90% of the roughly 400 genotyped donors. The study aimed to test whether signatures of past pathogen exposure could be identified by cataloging public T cell receptors. The study profiled the T cell repertoires of 500 to 800 subjects by immunosequencing and related them to cytomegalovirus serostatus. In addition to the first cohort of approximately 670 subjects, a separate validation cohort of about 120 different subjects was used. The study combined high-throughput TCR immunosequencing, statistical association of individual TCRs with disease status, and machine learning to predict cytomegalovirus infection status. To study patterns of TCR occurrence, a later analysis re-analyzed previously published TCR beta repertoires from 650 to 750 donors and added high-resolution HLA genotyping. Rather than drawing on any new phenotypic data, the later analysis identified candidate immune exposures from TCR beta sequences and the way those sequences occurred across donors. An earlier analysis of roughly 580 of the donors used high-throughput TCR beta sequencing to judge whether each TCR beta V gene segment behaved as functional or pseudogenic. Alongside the repertoire data, information on donor age, sex, ethnicity and CMV serostatus was compiled. In a later genetic analysis, genome-wide SNP genotypes for about three fifths of the roughly 670 donors were used, and that subset was treated as a discovery cohort. All discovery cohort repertoires had been generated on a single sequencing platform. HLA typing covered class I and class II loci at four-digit resolution. Typing coverage differed by locus: A, B, C, DRB1 and DQB1 were typed in roughly 629-630 donors, DQA1 in 522, DPA1 in approximately 610, and DPB1 in approximately 450. Four to six DR-DQ haplotypes were handled as single units for association and clustering, since linkage in the cohort was strong. Among about 410 genotyped donors of the cohort, an average of roughly 230,000 unique TCR beta nucleotide sequences was sequenced per donor, of which about 20% were non-productive. Summary of the overall study and its limitations: Some IMGT-functional V segments, including TRBV6-2 and TRBV6-3, could not be told apart with the 87-base-pair reads, so those segments were excluded. Only TCR beta chains were sequenced in this cohort, and the absence of alpha or paired-chain data limited detectable features. The study listed around 160 TCR beta chains as associated with cytomegalovirus. Cytomegalovirus status was reported to be diagnosed by the classifier with high specificity and sensitivity in both the original and validation cohorts. When HLA alleles, especially DR and DQ, strongly co-occurred, attributing TCR associations to individual alleles was difficult. In a later analysis, HLA-associated TCR beta chains showed more clonal expansion and lower generation probabilities than non-associated chains that were equally common. The authors suggested that the approach could potentially be extended to other disease states and immunological phenotypes. The presence/absence analyses assumed that sequencing depth was roughly uniform across donors, and that assumption may not be true. A further reported finding was that TCR beta sequences accurately predicted the HLA-A and HLA-B alleles for most subjects in the first cohort. HLA typing was unavailable for some donors at each locus, so association tests used only the typed subset. In a later analysis, TCR association rates were found to vary across HLA loci, with the most associated TCRs seen for DRB1 alleles and the fewest for HLA-C alleles. The earlier analysis of a few hundred of the donors excluded 15 to 20 rarely observed V segments, including chromosome 9 orphons, because counts were too low. In a later analysis, most CMV-associated TCR beta chains were found to appear HLA-restricted, with HLA associations seemingly driven largely by CMV exposure. In a later analysis, several top co-occurrence clusters were reported to appear linked to parvovirus B19, influenza, CMV and Epstein-Barr virus. A few of the identified cytomegalovirus-associated TCR beta chains were confirmed in vitro to be specific for cytomegalovirus antigens. Across donors, most TCR sequences were observed very rarely, whereas some public TCRs were present in many individuals. A group of highly shared sequence variants was considered likely to be a technical artifact of the sequencing pipeline. In an earlier analysis of around 600 of the donors, most TCR beta V segments were observed in productive rearrangements about 87% or about 30% of the time, broadly matching IMGT annotations. For the cohort, immune exposure information was limited to CMV serostatus. Linkage disequilibrium might explain the correlated functional status among segregating V segments, but an unknown experimental factor could not be ruled out. Compared with the roughly 700-donor mean, donors in an Asian-associated ancestry cluster had fewer N-insertions in productive TCRs, according to a later genetic analysis. Specific HLA alleles were associated with 15,000 to 20,000 TCR beta sequences at a false discovery rate of 0.05 in a later analysis. An association between a missense DCLRE1C variant and V-gene and J-gene trimming of TCR beta chains was found in a later genetic analysis and replicated in an independent cohort.

This clone was found many times. It has no known antigen specificity. The record has no base qualities; no much larger clone is one base away. The library was obtained by the immunoSEQ multiplex PCR assay. For the multiplex PCR, a mixture combining 60 forward primers for TCR Vbeta segments and 13 reverse primers for TCR Jbeta segments was used. The CDR3 region of rearranged TCR beta genes was amplified from genomic DNA with a multiplex PCR assay. On the Illumina HiSeq System, the amplified TCR beta libraries were sequenced as 87-base-pair reads. On the authors' methods: A later analysis tallied tens of millions of unique TCR beta chains across the roughly 610 repertoires, and about 12 million of those chains were shared by two or more donors. A nearest-neighbor algorithm error-corrected the raw reads and collapsed the reads into unique sequences, merging closely related sequences to remove PCR and sequencing errors. CDR3 sequences were aligned to IMGT reference sequences to assign V, D and J gene segments. For a sequence to be retained, a match of at least six nucleotides to both a V gene segment and a J gene segment was required. Rearrangements were called productive when the CDR3 lacked stop codons and stayed in frame with V and J; all others were non-productive. Following IMGT convention, CDR3 was defined as the stretch from the second conserved V-encoded cysteine up to the conserved J-encoded phenylalanine. In an earlier analysis of more than 550 of the donors, sequences lacking an unambiguous match to a single V gene segment were excluded. In an earlier analysis of approximately 550 of the donors, V segments were called functional above 56.7% productive rearrangements and were called segregating when the between-donor standard deviation exceeded 5%. A statistical classification framework was built for diagnosing cytomegalovirus status from the catalog of TCR beta chain sequences. In a later analysis, V and J genes were assigned by comparing TCR nucleotide sequences against IMGT/GENE-DB human TR gene sequences. In a later analysis, CDR3 sequences and most-parsimonious VDJ recombination scenarios were assigned using the TCRdist pipeline. A later analysis defined each TCR beta chain by its CDR3 amino acid sequence plus V-gene family, and excluded reads lacking a unique V-gene family. To address suspected cross-contamination and a sequencing artifact, a later analysis removed 550 to 750 highly shared, low-generation-probability nucleotide sequences. In a later analysis, a clonal expansion index was calculated for each public chain from normalized within-repertoire ranks of inferred template counts. In a later analysis, generation probabilities were computed with a VDJ recombination model fitted to out-of-frame rearrangements, and the resulting probabilities were checked against IGoR. A later analysis scored TCR-TCR, TCR-HLA and TCR-CMV co-occurrence with hypergeometric tests, applying a repertoire-size bias correction to TCR pairs. False discovery rates were estimated in a later analysis by permuting HLA or CMV assignments 20 times. In a later analysis, co-occurring TCRs were grouped using DBSCAN, with TCRdist sequence similarity added in when clustering inside HLA-allele-positive subsets. Co-occurrence clustering excluded repertoires with fewer than 30,000 or more than 120,000 public chains, plus five with anomalous nucleotide sharing. Imported from immuneACCESS, the table was reduced by TCRdb to in-frame sequences with V and J called. These copies leave out some clones; in studies compared against another copy, an unresolved V gene accounts for under half, and the cause of the remainder is not known. Clone size and V and J calls were adopted from that table, with D and trimming inferred from the DNA. This sample is represented by approximately 160,000 clones; 80% of them were singletons. The biggest ten clones account for less than 9% of the sample.

The cohort consisted of fewer than 700 healthy bone marrow donors. All cohort members were sampled while nominally healthy, although unrecorded immune exposures were likely present. The donor tested CMV seropositive and was one of the 289 seropositive cohort members. A peripheral blood sample was provided by each donor, and peripheral blood mononuclear cells were used for TCR beta sequencing. Genomic DNA was extracted from the blood cell samples with the Qiagen DNeasy Blood Extraction Kit. The CDR3 spans 16 residues, from the cysteine through the phenylalanine. The retained sequence is limited to the CDR3, 48 bases, with the frame set at the first base. CDR1 SNHLY and CDR2 FYNNEI were looked up in the germline V gene. A distance of 14 bases separates the germline ends of V and J, which lose 6 bases and 0 bases respectively.

The receptor chain draws on TRBV2 and TRBJ1-4, with no D gene named confidently. This sequence was found in a man aged 30 to 39 in good health and CMV-seropositive. Sequences were obtained from PBMCs. The CDR3 is CASRAYRVATNEKLFF. The DNA is TGTGCCAGCAGAGCGTATCGGGTTGCAACTAATGAAAAACTGTTTTTT.